The clone carrying this T cell receptor beta chain was detected ten times or more. The antigen remains unidentified. Germline values: CDR1 SQVTM, CDR2 ANQGSEA. The CDR3 sequence is 13 residues long. J gave up 13 bases and V 4 bases, and 15 bases lay outside the gene matches. This record belongs to a study of CD8 T cells in ankylosing spondylitis. Each CDR3 protein gets one entry after TCRdb re-called the 5' RACE reads with MiXCR. The data show about 330,000 distinct CDR3 sequences, less than 9.5% seen once. General study results and limits: Fewer than ten highly homologous variants made up a TCR beta motif that seemed to typify ankylosing spondylitis blood.

The specimen sequenced was blood, either unsorted or a sorted T cell fraction (not recorded which). This receptor was taken from a male donor with ankylosing spondylitis. The chain has TRBV29-1 and TRBJ1-1; TRBD1 aligns across 7 bases. The CDR3 protein is CSVVRAGTELGFF. CDR3 bases: TGCAGCGTTGTTAGAGCCGGGACAGAACTTGGTTTCTTT.